These 26 T cell receptor beta chains were sequenced from one sample in a study of T cells in Graves' hyperthyroidism and ophthalmopathy (dated by TCRdb to between 2018 and 2021). Library creation used multiplex PCR. The instrument was an Illumina HiSeq 2000. The TCR beta CDR3 regions were amplified from the RNA transcripts. The first round of RT-PCR for the TCR CDR3 was performed with the HTBI primer set and the Qiagen OneStep RT-PCR kit. TCRdb ran its own pipeline on the public reads, namely fastp trimming at Q25 and MiXCR clone calling, and kept in-frame beta chains. Rows are combined by CDR3 protein, so each entry shows the most common genes and DNA. For this sample the table gives fewer than 800,000 distinct CDR3 sequences, of which roughly 17% were detected only once. The ten largest clones add up to around 8% of the sample. Sequencing input: blood. These receptors came from a man in his late teens or twenties with Graves' hyperthyroidism.

This chain uses TRBV13 with TRBJ2-1; 8 bases match TRBD1. The CDR3 extends over 15 amino acids. Germline V lookup: CDR1 PRHDT, CDR2 FYEKMQ (reference sequence). V lost 5 bases and J lost 7; bases outside the gene matches: 10. The CDR3 reads CASSPGQAYSNEQFF. CDR3 nucleotides: TGTGCCAGCAGCCCGGGACAGGCCTACTCAAATGAGCAGTTCTTC.

The chain links TRBV28 to TRBJ1-2, with a weak D call TRBD1 (5 bases). The V end lost 6 bases, the J end lost 8 bases, and 19 bases lay between the germline ends. The CDR3 contains 14 residues. CDR1 and CDR2 from the germline V gene are MDHEN and SYDVKM. The CDR3, as DNA: TGTGCCAGCAGCCGAGGGAGGGGCTCGGAAGGCTACACCTTC. Protein product: CASSRGRGSEGYTF.

V usage is TRBV7-9 and J usage is TRBJ2-3; 8 positions match TRBD1. CDR1 and CDR2 from the germline V gene are SEHNR and FQNEAQ (reference sequence). J lost 10 bases, V lost 5 bases, and 20 bases had no gene match. This CDR3 region has 17 residues. Here the CDR3 reads CASSPGTGETPFDAQYF. For the CDR3, the DNA is TGTGCCAGCAGCCCAGGGACAGGCGAAACCCCCTTCGATGCGCAGTATTTT.

The chain carries TRBV20-1 and TRBJ2-1, with 12 bases matching TRBD2. V was pared by 1 base and J by 0 bases, with 19 bases of the junction left unmatched. Germline V lookup: CDR1 DFQATT, CDR2 SNEGSKA (reference sequence). CDR3 length: 22 amino acids. Here the CDR3 reads CSARAHGLAGGPPTSSYNEQFF. The CDR3 region has the DNA TGCAGTGCTAGAGCCCACGGCCTAGCGGGAGGGCCCCCCACGAGCTCCTACAATGAGCAGTTCTTC.

The chain employs TRBV12-3 or TRBV12-4 and TRBJ2-2, with 7 bases lining up with TRBD2. The CDR3 runs to 16 residues. The ends lost 3 bases at V and 4 bases at J; junction bases unmatched: 8. The CDR3 DNA follows: TGTGCCAGCAGTTTCCGGGCTAGCGGAACCACCGGGGAGCTGTTTTTT. It codes for CASSFRASGTTGELFF.

This clonotype appeared many times. V usage is TRBV7-2 and J usage is TRBJ2-3; the D gene could be TRBD1 or TRBD2 (5 bases each). Germline V gene data show CDR1 as SGHTA and CDR2 as FQGNSA. V dropped 5 bases and J dropped 2 bases, with 11 bases sitting between them. There are 14 residues in the CDR3. The CDR3 coding sequence is TGTGCCAGCAGCACCCGGGGCTTCACAGATACGCAGTATTTT. It specifies CASSTRGFTDTQYF.

This clonotype was detected only a few times. The chain joins TRBV5-1 to TRBJ1-5, with TRBD1 matching over 9 bases. CDR1 SGHRS and CDR2 YFSETQ come from the germline V gene. CDR3 size: 14 residues. V gave up 4 bases and J gave up 8 bases; unmatched junction bases: 7. CDR3 DNA sequence: TGCGCCAGCAGCGAGACAGGGGGGATCAAGCCCCAGCATTTT. Its protein is CASSETGGIKPQHF.

This clonotype was counted at least ten times. The chain links TRBV28 to TRBJ2-1; 7 bases fit TRBD2. With 6 bases clipped from V and 0 bases from J, the junction kept 5 bases outside the gene matches. Germline CDR1 MDHEN, CDR2 SYDVKM. This CDR3 comprises 15 residues. The CDR3 DNA is TGTGCCAGCAGCCCTATAGCGGGCTCCTACAATGAGCAGTTCTTC. Its translation: CASSPIAGSYNEQFF.

This chain connects TRBV6-1 to TRBJ1-6, with 8 bases that match TRBD1. Germline V gene data show CDR1 as MNHNS and CDR2 as SASEGT. V lost 6 bases and J lost 5; bases outside the gene matches: 3. There are 14 residues in the CDR3. The CDR3 DNA reads TGTGCCAGCAGCGGACAGGGAGATAATTCACCCCTCCACTTT. Encoded protein: CASSGQGDNSPLHF.

J is TRBJ2-1 and V is TRBV4-1; 7 bases fit TRBD2. The CDR3 has 13 residues. Germline V gene lookup returns CDR1 MGHRA and CDR2 YSYEKL. The ends lost 7 bases at V and 9 bases at J; junction bases unmatched: 9. The DNA of the CDR3 is TGCGCCAGCATAGAGGGAGGGCCCTTTGAGCAGTTCTTC. It codes for CASIEGGPFEQFF.

This clonotype was seen more than once but under ten times. This rearrangement joins TRBV5-5 to TRBJ2-7, with 9 bases matching TRBD1. Looked up from germline, CDR1 is SGHKS and CDR2 is YYEKEE (reference sequence). CDR3 length: 15 residues. V lost 1 base and J lost 5; bases outside the gene matches: 7. CDR3 in DNA: TGTGCCAGCAGCTTGTACGACAGGGGGATTCACGAGCAGTACTTC. It codes for CASSLYDRGIHEQYF. The full variable domain, in which reference TRBV5-5 and TRBJ2-7 provide the parts outside the CDR3, is DAGVTQSPTHLIKTRGQQVTLRCSPISGHKSVSWYQQVLGQGPQFIFQYYEKEERGRGNFPDRFSARQFPNYSSELNVNALLLGDSALYLCASSLYDRGIHEQYFGPGTRLTVT.

This clonotype was counted ten times or more. CDR3 residues: CAWRLAGSHAQYF. CDR3 nucleotide sequence: TGTGCCTGGAGACTAGCGGGGTCCCACGCCCAGTACTTC. This rearrangement joins TRBV30 to TRBJ2-5; 10 bases map to TRBD2. V dropped 3 bases and J dropped 9; count of bases not matched to a gene: 7. CDR3 length equals 13 residues. Germline V gene data show CDR1 as GTSNPN and CDR2 as SVGIG (reference sequence).

The CDR3 sequence: CATSDFRSGRGSEQFF. CDR3 DNA sequence: TGTGCCACCAGTGATTTCAGAAGCGGAAGGGGGAGTGAGCAGTTCTTC. V usage is TRBV24-1 and J usage is TRBJ2-1; a possible D gene is TRBD1 (6 bases). Germline assignment: CDR1 KGHDR and CDR2 SFDVKD. The CDR3 has 16 residues. Trimming stripped 1 base from V and 9 bases from J, with 18 bases between.

This clonotype was found many times. The chain couples TRBV28 to TRBJ2-7; 13 bases agree with TRBD2. The CDR3 is made up of 15 amino acids. The germline V gene has CDR1 MDHEN and CDR2 SYDVKM. Trimming cost V 5 bases and J 5 bases; bases outside gene matches: 6. The CDR3 nucleotides are TGTGCCAGCAGTCTTGGACTAGCGGGAGTACACGAGCAGTACTTC. Protein: CASSLGLAGVHEQYF. Full variable domain (outside the CDR3, taken from reference TRBV28 and TRBJ2-7): DVKVTQSSRYLVKRTGEKVFLECVQDMDHENMFWYRQDPGLGLRLIYFSYDVKMKEKGDIPEGYSVSREKKERFSLILESASTNQTSMYLCASSLGLAGVHEQYFGPGTRLTVT.

A few counts support this clonotype. The chain employs TRBV18 and TRBJ2-7; the D call may be TRBD1 or TRBD2 (5 bases each). The V and J ends lost 3 bases and 1 base respectively, with 10 bases between them. Germline CDR1 reads KGHSH; CDR2 reads LQKENI. This CDR3 contains 14 residues. The CDR3 sequence is CASSPIGTSYEQYF. As DNA, the CDR3 is TGTGCCAGCTCACCGATAGGGACGTCCTACGAGCAGTACTTC.

There are many counts of this clonotype. CDR3 amino acids: CASDRAGGNTIYF. The DNA for the CDR3 is TGTGCCAGCGACAGGGCGGGGGGAAACACCATATATTTT. This chain connects TRBV28 to TRBJ1-3; 7 positions agree with TRBD1. Germline V gene sequence: CDR1 MDHEN, CDR2 SYDVKM. The J segment lost 4 bases and the V segment lost 8 bases, leaving 5 bases of the junction unmatched. The CDR3 has 13 amino acids.

The V and J genes are TRBV9 and TRBJ2-1; the match to TRBD2 covers 9 bases. The junction had 7 bases not matched to a gene; V was cut back by 0 bases and J by 9 bases. The CDR3 has 15 residues. Germline V gives CDR1 SGDLS, CDR2 YYNGEE. CDR3 coding DNA: TGTGCCAGCAGCGTAGTCGGCGGGAGGGTAGGTGAGCAGTTCTTC. As protein: CASSVVGGRVGEQFF.

The rearrangement joins TRBV7-9 to TRBJ2-5; D remains unclear. Looked up from germline, CDR1 is SEHNR and CDR2 is FQNEAQ (reference sequence). This CDR3 spans 12 amino acids. V dropped 3 bases and J dropped 5 bases, with 7 bases sitting between them. The CDR3 DNA reads TGTGCCAGCAGCTTGGAAGAGGAGACCCAGTACTTC. This translates into CASSLEEETQYF.

In DNA, the CDR3 is TGTGCCAGCAGCCCTACCGGGGGGCAGGAATACAATGAGCAGTTCTTC. Amino acid sequence: CASSPTGGQEYNEQFF. The chain recombines TRBV13 with TRBJ2-1; TRBD2 is a possible D gene (7 bases). V lost 5 bases and J lost 4, with 18 bases in between. The CDR3 runs 16 residues. Germline loops: CDR1 PRHDT, CDR2 FYEKMQ (reference sequence). Looking up the rest from reference TRBV13 and TRBJ2-1 gives the full variable domain: AAGVIQSPRHLIKEKRETATLKCYPIPRHDTVYWYQQGPGQDPQFLISFYEKMQSDKGSIPDRFSAQQFSDYHSELNMSSLELGDSALYFCASSPTGGQEYNEQFFGPGTRLTVL.

This clonotype was seen only a few times. This chain connects TRBV9 to TRBJ2-7; weak D call: TRBD2 (6 bases). From germline, CDR1 is SGDLS and CDR2 YYNGEE. The CDR3 is made up of 14 amino acids. With 1 base removed from V and 2 bases from J, the gap between germline ends came to 10 bases. Here the CDR3 DNA reads TGTGCCAGCAGCGTAAAATCGGGAGCCTACGAGCAGTACTTC. Its translation: CASSVKSGAYEQYF.

This clonotype was seen many times. V gene TRBV2 combines with J gene TRBJ1-1, with D possibly TRBD1 on 6 matching bases. From germline, CDR1 is SNHLY and CDR2 FYNNEI. Trimming took 8 bases from V and 0 from J, leaving 10 bases between them. The CDR3 contains 13 residues. CDR3: CASQDRVNTEAFF. CDR3 DNA: TGTGCCAGCCAGGACAGAGTGAACACTGAAGCTTTCTTT.

This clonotype was detected ten times or more. The chain carries TRBV28 and TRBJ1-1, with D possibly TRBD1 on 5 matching bases. CDR1 is MDHEN, CDR2 SYDVKM, per germline. V lost 3 bases and J lost 11, with 22 bases in between. The CDR3 loop spans 15 amino acids. Here the CDR3 DNA reads TGTGCCAGCAGTTTGGTAGGTGGGCAGGGAGGACGCGCTTTCTTT. The encoded protein is CASSLVGGQGGRAFF. The full variable domain, its missing parts supplied by reference TRBV28 and TRBJ1-1, is DVKVTQSSRYLVKRTGEKVFLECVQDMDHENMFWYRQDPGLGLRLIYFSYDVKMKEKGDIPEGYSVSREKKERFSLILESASTNQTSMYLCASSLVGGQGGRAFFGQGTRLTVV.

Ten or more counts support this clonotype. V usage is TRBV11-1 and J usage is TRBJ2-1, with 15 bases identical to TRBD2. The J segment lost 1 base and the V segment lost 2 bases, leaving 6 bases of the junction unmatched. The germline V gene has CDR1 SGHAT and CDR2 FQDESV (reference sequence). The CDR3 covers 19 residues. This CDR3 is CASSLQGLAGGHSYNEQFF. The CDR3 coding sequence is TGTGCCAGCAGCTTACAGGGACTAGCGGGAGGCCATTCCTACAATGAGCAGTTCTTC.

The CDR3 loop is CASRAVYNEQFF. Written as DNA, the CDR3 is TGTGCCAGCAGGGCAGTCTACAATGAGCAGTTCTTC. The rearrangement joins TRBV6-1 to TRBJ2-1; D gene ambiguous. The CDR3 sequence is 12 residues long. Germline V gene data show CDR1 as MNHNS and CDR2 as SASEGT. Trimming shortened V by 6 bases and J by 3 bases, and 6 bases separated the two germline ends.

This clonotype was counted only a few times. CDR3 region: CSVEITSTDNYGYTF. The DNA for the CDR3 is TGCAGCGTTGAAATCACCTCAACGGATAACTATGGCTACACCTTC. V usage is TRBV29-1 and J usage is TRBJ1-2; D remains ambiguous. Trimming removed 2 bases at V and 1 base at J, with 14 bases between. The CDR3 has 15 amino acids. The germline CDR1 and CDR2 sequences are SQVTM and ANQGSEA.

A few counts support this clonotype. The chain couples TRBV5-1 to TRBJ1-1; tentative D call: TRBD1 (5 bases). This CDR3 contains 15 residues. Germline values: CDR1 SGHRS, CDR2 YFSETQ. Trimming cost V 4 bases and J 4 bases, with 17 bases left between them. The CDR3 region is CASSRMGRVPTEAFF. CDR3 nucleotide sequence: TGCGCCAGCAGCCGGATGGGACGGGTCCCCACTGAAGCTTTCTTT.